This T cell receptor (beta chain) stems from a study of blood T cell repertoires in COVID-19. As for the study in general: Sites across the United States, Italy and Spain contributed samples from acute and convalescent COVID-19. T cells, B-cell-depleted T cells, or PBMCs provided the cDNA or gDNA that served as material.

The CDR3 consists of 15 residues. Trimming pared 3 bases from V and 8 bases from J, leaving 19 bases between. Germline CDR1 reads WNHNN; CDR2 reads SYGVQD (reference sequence). In the study's own analysis: How many nucleated cells were present was estimated from reference gene primer amplification. Sequencing used immunoSEQ multiplex PCR; TCRdb keeps in-frame clones, though not all of them. That table is the source of V, J and clone size, and D and trimming were worked out from the DNA. The repertoire includes approximately 50,000 clones, more than 85% of them detected once, and roughly 6.5% sits in the top ten.

Material for sequencing was peripheral blood. The sequence was obtained from a man between 45 and 60 years old with active COVID-19. V gene TRBV10-1 combines with J gene TRBJ1-2; maybe TRBD1 (5 bases). CDR3 DNA sequence: TGCGCCAGCAGTGACCCGGGGGGAGGGTGGTGGGGCTACACCTTC. It translates to CASSDPGGGWWGYTF.